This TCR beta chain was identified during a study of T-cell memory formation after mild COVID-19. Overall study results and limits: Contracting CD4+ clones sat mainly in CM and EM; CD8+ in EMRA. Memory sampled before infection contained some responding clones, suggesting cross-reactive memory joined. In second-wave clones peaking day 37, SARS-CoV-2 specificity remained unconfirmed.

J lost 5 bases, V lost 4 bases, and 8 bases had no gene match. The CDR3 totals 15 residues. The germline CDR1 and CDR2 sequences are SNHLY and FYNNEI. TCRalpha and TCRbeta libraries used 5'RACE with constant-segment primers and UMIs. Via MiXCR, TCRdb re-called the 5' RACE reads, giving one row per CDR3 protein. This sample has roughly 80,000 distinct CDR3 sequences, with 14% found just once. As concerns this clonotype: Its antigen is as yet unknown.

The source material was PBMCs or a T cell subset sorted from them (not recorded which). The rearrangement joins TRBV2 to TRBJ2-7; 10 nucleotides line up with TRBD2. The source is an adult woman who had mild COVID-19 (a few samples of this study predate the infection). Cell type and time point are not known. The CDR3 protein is CASSAGLAGDDEQYF. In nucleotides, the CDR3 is TGTGCCAGCAGTGCTGGGCTAGCGGGAGACGACGAGCAGTACTTC.